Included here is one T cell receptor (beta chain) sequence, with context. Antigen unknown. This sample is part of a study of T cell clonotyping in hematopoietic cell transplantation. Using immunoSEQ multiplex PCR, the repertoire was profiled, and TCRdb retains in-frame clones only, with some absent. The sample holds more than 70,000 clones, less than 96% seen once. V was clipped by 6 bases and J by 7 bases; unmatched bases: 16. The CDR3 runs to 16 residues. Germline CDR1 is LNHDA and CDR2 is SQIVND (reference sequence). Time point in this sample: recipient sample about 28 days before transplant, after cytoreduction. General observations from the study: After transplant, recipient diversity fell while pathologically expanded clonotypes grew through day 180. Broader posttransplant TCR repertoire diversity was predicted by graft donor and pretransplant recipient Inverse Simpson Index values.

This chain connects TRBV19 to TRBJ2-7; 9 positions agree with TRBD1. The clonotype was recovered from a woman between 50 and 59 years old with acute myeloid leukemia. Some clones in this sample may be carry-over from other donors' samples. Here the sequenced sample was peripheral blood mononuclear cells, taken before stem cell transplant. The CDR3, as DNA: TGTGCCAGTAGACCTAACCGCGGGACAGGGCAGCGAGAGCAGTACTTC. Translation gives CASRPNRGTGQREQYF.